The 16 T cell receptor beta chains below were found in one sample sequenced in a study of glioma-infiltrating T cells. TCR alpha and beta CDR3 regions were amplified from RNA using iRepertoire nested multiplex PCR. TCRdb redid the calling of the multiplex PCR reads with MiXCR, one entry per CDR3 protein. The table lists about 4,300 distinct CDR3 sequences, less than 25% of them singletons. Input material: glioma tissue, nonneoplastic brain tissue, or PBMCs (not recorded which). The receptors derive from a human donor with low-grade glioma or glioblastoma, undergoing nonglioma brain surgery, or in good health (not recorded which).

The chain couples TRBV6-1 to TRBJ1-6; D not certain. There are 16 residues in the CDR3. Trimming took 6 bases from V and 0 from J, leaving 12 bases between them. Germline V gene sequence: CDR1 MNHNS, CDR2 SASEGT. Written as DNA, the CDR3 is TGTGCCAGCAGCCCTCTTTGGGGCTCCTATAATTCACCCCTCCACTTT. Amino acids: CASSPLWGSYNSPLHF.

Judged by abundance, this clonotype is medium-sized (0.01 to 0.1%). J is TRBJ1-1 and V is TRBV6-1, with 7 bases identical to TRBD1. The CDR3 spans 13 residues. The germline CDR1 and CDR2 sequences are MNHNS and SASEGT. J gave up 5 bases and V 7 bases, and 7 bases lay outside the gene matches. The CDR3 DNA is TGTGCCAGCACCCCAGGGGGACTTACTGAAGCTTTCTTT. Translation gives CASTPGGLTEAFF.

Relative to its sample, this clonotype is medium-sized. V gene TRBV4-1 combines with J gene TRBJ2-1; 7 positions match TRBD1. J was trimmed by 7 bases and V by 3 bases; bases with no gene match: 12. The germline CDR1 and CDR2 sequences are MGHRA and YSYEKL. The CDR3 is made up of 16 amino acids. The CDR3 bases are TGCGCCAGCAGCCAGGTATCCGGAAGGGGGCAAAATGAGCAGTTCTTC. Amino acids: CASSQVSGRGQNEQFF.

Comments on this clonotype: A single base separates this from a much larger clone, so it may be a read error. This chain uses TRBV12-3 or TRBV12-4 with TRBJ2-1; 14 nucleotides match TRBD2. The CDR3 has 19 residues. The CDR3, as DNA: TGTGCCAGCGGTTTCGGGACTAGCGGGGGACCGAGATCCTACAATGAGCAGTTCTTC. This gives the protein CASGFGTSGGPRSYNEQFF.

As to this clonotype: A read error may account for a junction end that differs from germline. J is TRBJ1-1 and V is TRBV27; D not resolved. Germline V lookup: CDR1 MNHEY, CDR2 SMNVEV (reference sequence). This CDR3 spans 13 amino acids. CDR3 coding DNA: TGTGCCAGTAGTTTCACCGGACGGACTGAAGCTCTCTTT. It specifies CASSFTGRTEALF.

V is TRBV27 and J is TRBJ2-1; D is perhaps TRBD1 (5 bases). The germline CDR1 and CDR2 sequences are MNHEY and SMNVEV (reference sequence). Trimming left V 1 base short and J 12 bases short, with 22 bases between. The CDR3 totals 16 residues. The CDR3 bases are TGTGCCAGCAGTTTATTACAGGTTGTTGGCACAGATACGCAGTTCTTC. Protein product: CASSLLQVVGTDTQFF.

By sample share, this clonotype is medium-sized. The chain links TRBV4-1 to TRBJ2-1; D ambiguous. Germline CDR1 and CDR2: MGHRA and YSYEKL. V was shortened by 4 bases and J by 1 base, with 11 bases between the two germline ends. The CDR3 covers 15 residues. CDR3 DNA: TGCGCCAGCAGCCCGCAGCCAATATCCTACAATGAGCAGTTCTTC. This encodes CASSPQPISYNEQFF.

This clonotype was observed many times. The rearrangement joins TRBV4-1 to TRBJ2-2; 13 positions match TRBD2. CDR1 and CDR2 from the germline V gene are MGHRA and YSYEKL. With V trimmed by 0 bases and J by 4 bases, 5 bases remained unmatched. This CDR3 contains 18 residues. The CDR3 nucleotides are TGCGCCAGCAGCCAAGATACTAGCGGGGGGGCCATCACCGGGGAGCTGTTTTTT. This codes for CASSQDTSGGAITGELFF.

By share of the sample, this clonotype is medium-sized. The chain recombines TRBV28 with TRBJ1-5; D perhaps matches TRBD1 (5 bases). The V and J ends lost 6 bases and 3 bases respectively, with 15 bases between them. This CDR3 region has 15 residues. The V gene's germline CDR1 is MDHEN and CDR2 SYDVKM. CDR3 coding DNA: TGTGCCAGCAGGTCCCGGTGGGGGAACAATCAGCCCCAGCATTTT. This translates into CASRSRWGNNQPQHF.

By share, this clonotype counts as large (0.1 to 1%). This chain joins TRBV28 and TRBJ1-3; TRBD1 matches 7 bases. J gave up 0 bases and V 6 bases, and 8 bases lay outside the gene matches. This CDR3 comprises 16 residues. The germline gives CDR1 MDHEN, CDR2 SYDVKM. The CDR3 sequence: CASRSWTGNSGNTIYF. CDR3 nucleotides: TGTGCCAGCAGGTCTTGGACAGGCAACTCTGGAAACACCATATATTTT.

This clonotype occurred many times. The rearrangement joins TRBV19 to TRBJ2-3; D call uncertain. The CDR3 loop spans 13 amino acids. Germline V gene lookup returns CDR1 LNHDA and CDR2 SQIVND (reference sequence). V lost 5 bases and J lost 0, with 6 bases in between. The CDR3 is CASSASSTDTQYF. In nucleotides, the CDR3 is TGTGCCAGTAGTGCGTCTAGCACAGATACGCAGTATTTT.

In its sample, this clonotype ranks as medium-sized. The chain has TRBV2 and TRBJ1-5; 9 bases are a match to TRBD1. V dropped 6 bases and J dropped 5; count of bases not matched to a gene: 2. This CDR3 is 13 amino acids long. Germline V gives CDR1 SNHLY, CDR2 FYNNEI. The CDR3 DNA reads as TGTGCCAGCAGGGGGGACAGGGATCAGCCCCAGCATTTT. Translation gives CASRGDRDQPQHF.

This chain links TRBV11-1 with TRBJ2-7; 7 bases match TRBD2. This CDR3 contains 14 residues. Germline V CDR1 and CDR2: SGHAT, FQDESV (reference sequence). J lost 3 bases, V lost 10 bases, and 12 bases had no gene match. CDR3 region: CANRLAGTVYEQYF. CDR3 bases: TGTGCCAACAGATTAGCGGGTACAGTCTACGAGCAGTACTTC.

This clonotype qualifies as medium-sized. J is TRBJ2-7 and V is TRBV15; D is unclear. V dropped 5 bases and J dropped 6 bases, with 14 bases sitting between them. Germline CDR1 is LNHNV and CDR2 is YYDKDF (reference sequence). This CDR3 has 13 amino acids. The chain's CDR3 is CATSYSTGVEQYF. DNA for the CDR3: TGTGCCACCAGCTATTCCACGGGTGTCGAGCAGTACTTC.

This clonotype is medium-sized within its sample. The chain combines TRBV4-1 with TRBJ2-7, with D perhaps given as TRBD1 or TRBD2 (5 bases each). Trimming shortened V by 4 bases and J by 6 bases, and 13 bases separated the two germline ends. Per the germline V gene, CDR1 is MGHRA and CDR2 is YSYEKL. CDR3 length: 13 residues. The CDR3 is CASSLQRGSEQYF. CDR3 coding DNA: TGCGCCAGCAGCCTCCAGAGGGGTAGCGAGCAGTACTTC.

There are many counts of this clonotype. This rearrangement joins TRBV12-3 or TRBV12-4 to TRBJ2-3; tentatively, D is TRBD2 (6 bases). The germline V and J ends were trimmed by 2 bases and 5 bases, with 14 bases remaining between them. The CDR3 spans 15 residues. The CDR3 DNA follows: TGTGCCAGCAGTTTACGGGACTGGGAGGAAGATACGCAGTATTTT. It is translated as CASSLRDWEEDTQYF.